This entry describes one T cell receptor (beta chain). This sample was included in a study of blood T cell repertoires in COVID-19. Data came from immunoSEQ multiplex PCR; TCRdb stores just in-frame clones and leaves some out. This sample has roughly 200,000 clones, with 70% to 90% found just once. Germline V gene lookup returns CDR1 ENHRY and CDR2 SYGVKD. V was clipped by 4 bases and J by 3 bases, with 18 bases between them. There are 16 residues in the CDR3. The chain uses TRBV10-3 and TRBJ1-2; D is possibly TRBD1 (6 bases). Sequencing was performed on peripheral blood. The clonotype comes from a human donor with active or convalescent COVID-19. The donor label of this sample is uncertain. The CDR3 coding sequence is TGTGCCATCAGTGGCGGACAGCTGGCCCTTCACTATGGCTACACCTTC. Translated: CAISGGQLALHYGYTF.